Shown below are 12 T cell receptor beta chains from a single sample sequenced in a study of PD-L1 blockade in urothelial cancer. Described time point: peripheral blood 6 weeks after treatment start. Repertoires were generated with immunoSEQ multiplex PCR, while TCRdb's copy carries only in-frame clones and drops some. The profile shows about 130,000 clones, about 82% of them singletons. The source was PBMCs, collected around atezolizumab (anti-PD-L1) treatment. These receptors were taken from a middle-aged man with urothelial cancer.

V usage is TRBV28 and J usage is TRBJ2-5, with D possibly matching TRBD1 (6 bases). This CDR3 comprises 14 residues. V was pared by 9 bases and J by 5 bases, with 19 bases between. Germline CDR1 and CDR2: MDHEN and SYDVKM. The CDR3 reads CASGPGQPRETQYF. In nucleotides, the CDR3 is TGTGCCAGTGGCCCGGGACAACCACGGGAGACCCAGTACTTC.

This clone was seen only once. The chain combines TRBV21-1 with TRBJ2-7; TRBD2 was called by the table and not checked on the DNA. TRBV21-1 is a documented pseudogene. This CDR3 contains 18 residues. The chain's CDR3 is CASSSIFGELAGVHEQYF. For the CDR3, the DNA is TGTGCCAGCAGCTCCATTTTCGGAGAACTAGCGGGAGTCCACGAGCAGTACTTC.

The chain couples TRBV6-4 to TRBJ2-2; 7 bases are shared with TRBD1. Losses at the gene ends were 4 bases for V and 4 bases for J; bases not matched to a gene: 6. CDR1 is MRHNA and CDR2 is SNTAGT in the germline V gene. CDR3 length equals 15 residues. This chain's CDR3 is CASSVRDRATGELFF. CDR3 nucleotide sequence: TGTGCCAGCAGTGTCCGGGACAGAGCCACCGGGGAGCTGTTTTTT.

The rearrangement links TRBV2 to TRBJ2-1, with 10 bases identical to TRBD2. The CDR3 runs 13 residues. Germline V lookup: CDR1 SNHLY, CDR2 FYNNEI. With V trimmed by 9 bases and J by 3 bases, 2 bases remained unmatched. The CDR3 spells CARGLADYNEQFF. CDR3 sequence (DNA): TGTGCCAGAGGACTAGCGGACTACAATGAGCAGTTCTTC. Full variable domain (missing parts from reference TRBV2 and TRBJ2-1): EPEVTQTPSHQVTQMGQEVILRCVPISNHLYFYWYRQILGQKVEFLVSFYNNEISEKSEIFDDQFSVERPDGSNFTLKIRSTKLEDSAMYFCARGLADYNEQFFGPGTRLTVL.

CDR3 protein: CALKGGGRAPDTQYF. The CDR3 DNA follows: TGTGCCCTAAAGGGGGGCGGGAGGGCCCCAGATACGCAGTATTTT. The gene calls are TRBV30 and TRBJ2-3; 9 bases agree with TRBD2. The V gene end was trimmed by 8 bases and the J gene end by 4 bases; junction bases not matched to a gene: 13. CDR3 length: 15 residues. Germline V CDR1 and CDR2: GTSNPN, SVGIG (reference sequence).

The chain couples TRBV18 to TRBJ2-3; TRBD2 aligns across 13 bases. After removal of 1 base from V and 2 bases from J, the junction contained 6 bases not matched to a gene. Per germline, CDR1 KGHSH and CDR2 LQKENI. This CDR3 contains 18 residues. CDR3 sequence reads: CASSPLGLAGQDTDTQYF. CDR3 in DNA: TGTGCCAGCTCACCACTGGGACTAGCGGGACAAGACACAGATACGCAGTATTTT. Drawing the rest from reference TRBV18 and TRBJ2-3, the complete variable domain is NAGVMQNPRHLVRRRGQEARLRCSPMKGHSHVYWYRQLPEEGLKFMVYLQKENIIDESGMPKERFSAEFPKEGPSILRIQQVVRGDSAAYFCASSPLGLAGQDTDTQYFGPGTRLTVL.

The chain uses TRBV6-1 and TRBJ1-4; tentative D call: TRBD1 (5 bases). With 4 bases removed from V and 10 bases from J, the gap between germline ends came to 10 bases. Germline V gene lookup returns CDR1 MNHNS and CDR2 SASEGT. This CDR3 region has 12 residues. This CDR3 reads CASSAQGGKLFF. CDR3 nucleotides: TGTGCCAGCAGTGCCCAGGGTGGAAAACTGTTTTTT.

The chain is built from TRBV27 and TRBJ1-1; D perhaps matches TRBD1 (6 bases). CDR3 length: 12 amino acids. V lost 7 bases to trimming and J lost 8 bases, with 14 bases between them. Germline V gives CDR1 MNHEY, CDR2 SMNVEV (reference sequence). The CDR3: CASTSGGREAFF. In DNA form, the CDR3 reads TGTGCCAGCACCTCGGGGGGGCGCGAAGCTTTCTTT.

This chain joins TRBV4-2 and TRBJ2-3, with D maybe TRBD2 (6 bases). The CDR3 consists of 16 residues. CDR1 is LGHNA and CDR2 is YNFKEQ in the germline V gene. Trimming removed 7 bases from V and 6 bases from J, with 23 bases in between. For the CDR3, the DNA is TGTGCCAGCAAAGGAGGGGCTGGGGGGAGCGCGGATACGCAGTATTTT. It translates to CASKGGAGGSADTQYF.

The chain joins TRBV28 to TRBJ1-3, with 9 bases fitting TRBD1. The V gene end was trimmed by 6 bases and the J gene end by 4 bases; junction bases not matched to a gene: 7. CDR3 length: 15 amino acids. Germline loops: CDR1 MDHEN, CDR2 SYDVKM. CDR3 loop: CASSRGQGMGNTIYF. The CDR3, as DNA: TGTGCCAGCAGCCGCGGACAGGGGATGGGAAACACCATATATTTT.

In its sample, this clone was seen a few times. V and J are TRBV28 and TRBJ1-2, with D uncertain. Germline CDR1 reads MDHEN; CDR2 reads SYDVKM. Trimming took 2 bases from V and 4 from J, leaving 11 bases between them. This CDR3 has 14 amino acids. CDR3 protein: CASSLSPAGYGYTF. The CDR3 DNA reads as TGTGCCAGCAGTTTAAGTCCTGCGGGCTATGGCTACACCTTC.

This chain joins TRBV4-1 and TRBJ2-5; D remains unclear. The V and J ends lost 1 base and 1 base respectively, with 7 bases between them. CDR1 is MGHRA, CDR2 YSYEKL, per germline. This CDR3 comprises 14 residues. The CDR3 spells CASSQGNTQETQYF. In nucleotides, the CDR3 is TGCGCCAGCAGCCAAGGAAACACCCAAGAGACCCAGTACTTC.